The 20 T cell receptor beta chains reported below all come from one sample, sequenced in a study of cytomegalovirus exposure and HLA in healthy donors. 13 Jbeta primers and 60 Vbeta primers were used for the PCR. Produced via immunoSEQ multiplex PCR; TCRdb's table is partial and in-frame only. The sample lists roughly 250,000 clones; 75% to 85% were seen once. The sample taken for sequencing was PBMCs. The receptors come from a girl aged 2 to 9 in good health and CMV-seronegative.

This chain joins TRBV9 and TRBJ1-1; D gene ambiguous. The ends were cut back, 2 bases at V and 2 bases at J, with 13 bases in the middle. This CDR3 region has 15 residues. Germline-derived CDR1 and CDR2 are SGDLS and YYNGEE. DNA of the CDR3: TGTGCCAGCAGCGTCGAGGAGGGTTTAAACACTGAAGCTTTCTTT. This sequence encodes CASSVEEGLNTEAFF.

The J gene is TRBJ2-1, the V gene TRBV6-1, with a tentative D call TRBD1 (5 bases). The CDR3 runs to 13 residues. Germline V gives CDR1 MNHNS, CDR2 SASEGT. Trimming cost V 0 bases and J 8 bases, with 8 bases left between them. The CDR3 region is CASSEARGYEQFF. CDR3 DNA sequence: TGTGCCAGCAGTGAAGCTAGGGGCTATGAGCAGTTCTTC.

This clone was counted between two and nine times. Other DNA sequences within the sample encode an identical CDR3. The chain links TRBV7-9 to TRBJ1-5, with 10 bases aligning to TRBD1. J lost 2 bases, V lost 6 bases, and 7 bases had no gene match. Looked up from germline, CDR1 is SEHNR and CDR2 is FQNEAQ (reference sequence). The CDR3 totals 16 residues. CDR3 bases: TGTGCCAGCAGTTCGGCCGGGACAGGGGGCAATCAGCCCCAGCATTTT. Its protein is CASSSAGTGGNQPQHF.

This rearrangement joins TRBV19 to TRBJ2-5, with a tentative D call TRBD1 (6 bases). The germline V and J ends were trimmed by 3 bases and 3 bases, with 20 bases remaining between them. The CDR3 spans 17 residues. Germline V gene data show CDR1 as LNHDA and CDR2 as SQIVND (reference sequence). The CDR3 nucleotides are TGTGCCAGTAGTATCGAGGGGGTGAGGGCAGAAAAAGAGACCCAGTACTTC. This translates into CASSIEGVRAEKETQYF.

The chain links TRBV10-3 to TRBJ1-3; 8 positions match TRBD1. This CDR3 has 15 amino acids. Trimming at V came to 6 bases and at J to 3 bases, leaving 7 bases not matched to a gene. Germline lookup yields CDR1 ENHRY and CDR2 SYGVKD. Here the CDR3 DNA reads TGTGCCATCAGAACAACAGGGGGTCTTGGAAACACCATATATTTT. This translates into CAIRTTGGLGNTIYF.

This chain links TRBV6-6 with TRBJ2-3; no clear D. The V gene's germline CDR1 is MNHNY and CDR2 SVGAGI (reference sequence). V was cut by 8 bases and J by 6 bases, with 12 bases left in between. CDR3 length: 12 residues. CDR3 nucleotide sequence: TGTGCCAGCCAGTCCGCTAGGGATACGCAGTATTTT. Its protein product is CASQSARDTQYF.

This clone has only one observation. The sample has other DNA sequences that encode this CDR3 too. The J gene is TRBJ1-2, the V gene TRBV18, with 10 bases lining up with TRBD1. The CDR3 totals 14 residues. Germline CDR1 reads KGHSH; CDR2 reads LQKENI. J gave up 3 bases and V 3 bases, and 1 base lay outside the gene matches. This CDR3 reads CASSPGQGDYGYTF. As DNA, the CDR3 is TGTGCCAGCTCACCCGGACAGGGGGACTATGGCTACACCTTC.

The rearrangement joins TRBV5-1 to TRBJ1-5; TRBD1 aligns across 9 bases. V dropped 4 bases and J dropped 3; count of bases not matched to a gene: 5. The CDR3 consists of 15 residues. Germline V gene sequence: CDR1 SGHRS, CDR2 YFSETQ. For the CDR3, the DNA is TGCGCCAGCAGCCTGACAGGGGGTGACAATCAGCCCCAGCATTTT. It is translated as CASSLTGGDNQPQHF. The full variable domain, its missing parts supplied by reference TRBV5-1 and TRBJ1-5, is KAGVTQTPRYLIKTRGQQVTLSCSPISGHRSVSWYQQTPGQGLQFLFEYFSETQRNKGNFPGRFSGRQFSNSRSEMNVSTLELGDSALYLCASSLTGGDNQPQHFGDGTRLSIL.

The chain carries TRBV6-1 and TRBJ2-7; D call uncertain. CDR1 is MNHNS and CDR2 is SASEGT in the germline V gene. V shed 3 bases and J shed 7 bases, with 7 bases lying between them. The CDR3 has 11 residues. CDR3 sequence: CASSDVREQYF. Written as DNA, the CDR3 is TGTGCCAGCAGTGACGTACGGGAGCAGTACTTC.

The CDR3 DNA follows: TGTGCCAGCAGCCCCTCCCTCACGGGGACCTACAATGAGCAGTTCTTC. It yields the protein CASSPSLTGTYNEQFF. The chain is built from TRBV9 and TRBJ2-1; a possible D gene is TRBD2 (5 bases). Germline loops: CDR1 SGDLS, CDR2 YYNGEE. This CDR3 region has 16 residues. V gave up 4 bases and J gave up 2 bases, with 16 bases separating them.

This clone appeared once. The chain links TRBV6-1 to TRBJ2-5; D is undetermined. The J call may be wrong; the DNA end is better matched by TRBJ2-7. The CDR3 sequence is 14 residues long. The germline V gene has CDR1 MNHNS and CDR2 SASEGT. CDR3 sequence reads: CASSEYVNSYEQYF. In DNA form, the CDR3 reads TGTGCCAGCAGTGAATACGTGAACTCGTACGAGCAGTACTTC.

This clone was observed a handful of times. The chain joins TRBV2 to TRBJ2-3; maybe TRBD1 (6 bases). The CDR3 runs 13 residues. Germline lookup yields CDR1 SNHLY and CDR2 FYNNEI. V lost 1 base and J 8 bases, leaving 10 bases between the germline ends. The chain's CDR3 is CASSEEQGSTQYF. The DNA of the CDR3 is TGTGCCAGCAGTGAAGAGCAGGGGTCTACGCAGTATTTT. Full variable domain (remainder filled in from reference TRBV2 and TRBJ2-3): EPEVTQTPSHQVTQMGQEVILRCVPISNHLYFYWYRQILGQKVEFLVSFYNNEISEKSEIFDDQFSVERPDGSNFTLKIRSTKLEDSAMYFCASSEEQGSTQYFGPGTRLTVL.

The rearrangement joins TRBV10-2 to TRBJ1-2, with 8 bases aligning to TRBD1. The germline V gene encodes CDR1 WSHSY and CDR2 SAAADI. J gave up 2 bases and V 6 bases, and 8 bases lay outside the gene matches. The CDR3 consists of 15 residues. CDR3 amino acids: CASRKPGQENYGYTF. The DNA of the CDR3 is TGCGCCAGCAGGAAACCGGGACAGGAGAACTATGGCTACACCTTC.

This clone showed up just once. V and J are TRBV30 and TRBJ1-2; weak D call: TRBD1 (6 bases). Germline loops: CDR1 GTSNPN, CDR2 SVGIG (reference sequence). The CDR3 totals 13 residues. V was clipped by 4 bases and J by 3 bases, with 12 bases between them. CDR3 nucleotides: TGTGCCTGGACCTTAGGGGGGGACTATGGCTACACCTTC. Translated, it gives CAWTLGGDYGYTF.

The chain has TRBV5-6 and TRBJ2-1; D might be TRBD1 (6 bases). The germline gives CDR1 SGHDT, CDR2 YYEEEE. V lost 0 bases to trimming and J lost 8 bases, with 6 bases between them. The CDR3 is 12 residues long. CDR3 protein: CASSLDRDEQFF. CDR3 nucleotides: TGTGCCAGCAGCTTGGACAGGGATGAGCAGTTCTTC.

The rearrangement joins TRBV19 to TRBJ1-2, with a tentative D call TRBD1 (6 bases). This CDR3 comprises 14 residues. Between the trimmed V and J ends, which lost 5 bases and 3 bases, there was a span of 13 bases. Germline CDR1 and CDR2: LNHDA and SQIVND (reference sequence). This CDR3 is CASSGGGAYYGYTF. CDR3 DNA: TGTGCCAGTAGTGGGGGGGGCGCTTACTATGGCTACACCTTC.

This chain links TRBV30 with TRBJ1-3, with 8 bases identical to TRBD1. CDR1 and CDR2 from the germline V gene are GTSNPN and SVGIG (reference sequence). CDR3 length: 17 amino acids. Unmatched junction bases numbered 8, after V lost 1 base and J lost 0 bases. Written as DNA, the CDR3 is TGTGCCTGGAGTGGGAGACACGGGACAGGCTCTGGAAACACCATATATTTT. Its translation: CAWSGRHGTGSGNTIYF.

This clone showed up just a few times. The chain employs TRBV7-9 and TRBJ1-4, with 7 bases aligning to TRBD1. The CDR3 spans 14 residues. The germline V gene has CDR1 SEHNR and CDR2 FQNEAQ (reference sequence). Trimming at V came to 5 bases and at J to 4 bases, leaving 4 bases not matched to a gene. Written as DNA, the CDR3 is TGTGCCAGCAGCCGGGACAGCTATAATGAAAAACTGTTTTTT. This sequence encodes CASSRDSYNEKLFF.

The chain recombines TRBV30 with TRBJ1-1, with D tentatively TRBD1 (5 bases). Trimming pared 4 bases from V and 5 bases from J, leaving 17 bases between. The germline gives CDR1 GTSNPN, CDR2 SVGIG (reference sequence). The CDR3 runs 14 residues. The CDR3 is CAWMAPGGRTEAFF. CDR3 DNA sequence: TGTGCCTGGATGGCCCCGGGGGGGAGGACTGAAGCTTTCTTT.

DNA for the CDR3: TGTGCCAGCAGTTACTTCGGACTAGCAGATACGCAGTATTTT. It translates to CASSYFGLADTQYF. The chain carries TRBV6-5 and TRBJ2-3; 7 bases are a match to TRBD2. The CDR3 is 14 residues long. Germline values: CDR1 MNHEY, CDR2 SVGAGI. V shed 1 base, J shed 4 bases, and the junction held 2 bases outside the gene matches.